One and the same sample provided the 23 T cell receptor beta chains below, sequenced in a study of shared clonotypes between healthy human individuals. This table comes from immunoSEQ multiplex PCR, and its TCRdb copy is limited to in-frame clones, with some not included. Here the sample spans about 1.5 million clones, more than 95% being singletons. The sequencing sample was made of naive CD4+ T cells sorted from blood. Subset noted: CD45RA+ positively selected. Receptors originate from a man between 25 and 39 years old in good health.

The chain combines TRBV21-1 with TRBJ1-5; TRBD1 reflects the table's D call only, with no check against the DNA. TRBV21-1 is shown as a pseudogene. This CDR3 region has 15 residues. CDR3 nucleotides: TGTGCCAGCAGCAAAGTAGGGGAACAAGATCAGCCCCAGCATTTT. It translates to CASSKVGEQDQPQHF.

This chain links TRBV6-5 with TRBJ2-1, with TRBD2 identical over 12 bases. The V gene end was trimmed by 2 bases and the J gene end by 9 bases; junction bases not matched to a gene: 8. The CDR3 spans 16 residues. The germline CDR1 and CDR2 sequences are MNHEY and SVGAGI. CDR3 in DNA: TGTGCCAGCAGTTACCGGCGTACTAGCGGGAGGATTGAGCAGTTCTTC. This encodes CASSYRRTSGRIEQFF.

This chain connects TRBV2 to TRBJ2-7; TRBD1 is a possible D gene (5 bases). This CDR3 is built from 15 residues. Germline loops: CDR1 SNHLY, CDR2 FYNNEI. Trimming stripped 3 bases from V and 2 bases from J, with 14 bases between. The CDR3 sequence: CASSDPTDRPYEQYF. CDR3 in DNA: TGTGCCAGCAGTGATCCGACAGATAGGCCCTACGAGCAGTACTTC.

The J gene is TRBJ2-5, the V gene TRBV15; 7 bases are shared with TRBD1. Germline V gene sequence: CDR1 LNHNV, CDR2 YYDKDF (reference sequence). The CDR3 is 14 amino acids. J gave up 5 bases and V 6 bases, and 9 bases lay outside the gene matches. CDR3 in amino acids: CATRRDRTAETQYF. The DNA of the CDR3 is TGTGCCACCAGGAGGGACAGAACAGCGGAGACCCAGTACTTC.

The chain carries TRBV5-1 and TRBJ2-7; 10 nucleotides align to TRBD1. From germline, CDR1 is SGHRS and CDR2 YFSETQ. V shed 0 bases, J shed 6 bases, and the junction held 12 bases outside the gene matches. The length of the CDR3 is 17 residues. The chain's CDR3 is CASSLGTGTGDPREQYF. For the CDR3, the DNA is TGCGCCAGCAGCTTGGGAACCGGGACAGGGGACCCACGCGAGCAGTACTTC.

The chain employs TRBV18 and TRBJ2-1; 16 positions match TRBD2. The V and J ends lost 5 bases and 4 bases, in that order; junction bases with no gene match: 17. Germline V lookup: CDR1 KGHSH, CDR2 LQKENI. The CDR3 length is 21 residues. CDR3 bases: TGTGCCAGCTCAGTTCTGACCGGGACTAGCGGGAGGGACTACGGTTACAATGAGCAGTTCTTC. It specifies CASSVLTGTSGRDYGYNEQFF.

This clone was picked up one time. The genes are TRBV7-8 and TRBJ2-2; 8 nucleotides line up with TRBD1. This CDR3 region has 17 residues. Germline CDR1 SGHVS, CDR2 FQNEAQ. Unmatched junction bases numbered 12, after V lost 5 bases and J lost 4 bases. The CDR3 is CASSPLTGTGRTGELFF. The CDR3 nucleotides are TGTGCCAGCAGCCCCCTCACCGGGACAGGCCGCACCGGGGAGCTGTTTTTT.

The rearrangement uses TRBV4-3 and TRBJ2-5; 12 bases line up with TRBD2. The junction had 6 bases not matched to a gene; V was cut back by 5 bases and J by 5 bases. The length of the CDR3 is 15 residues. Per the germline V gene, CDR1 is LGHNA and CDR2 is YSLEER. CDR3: CASSATGTSGETQYF. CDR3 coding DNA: TGCGCCAGCAGCGCAACCGGGACTAGCGGGGAGACCCAGTACTTC.

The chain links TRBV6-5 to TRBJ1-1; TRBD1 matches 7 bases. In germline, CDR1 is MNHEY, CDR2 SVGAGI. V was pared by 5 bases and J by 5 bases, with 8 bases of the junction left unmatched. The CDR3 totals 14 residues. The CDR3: CASSHDRVRTEAFF. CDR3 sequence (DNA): TGTGCCAGCAGTCACGACAGGGTACGGACTGAAGCTTTCTTT.

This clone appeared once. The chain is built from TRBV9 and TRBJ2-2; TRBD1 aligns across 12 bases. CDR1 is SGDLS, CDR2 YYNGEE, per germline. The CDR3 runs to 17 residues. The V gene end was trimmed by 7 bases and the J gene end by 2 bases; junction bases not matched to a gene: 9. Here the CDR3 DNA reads TGTGCCAGCTCTCGTAGGGACAGGGGGCCTAACACCGGGGAGCTGTTTTTT. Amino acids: CASSRRDRGPNTGELFF. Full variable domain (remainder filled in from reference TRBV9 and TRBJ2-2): DSGVTQTPKHLITATGQRVTLRCSPRSGDLSVYWYQQSLDQGLQFLIQYYNGEERAKGNILERFSAQQFPDLHSELNLSSLELGDSALYFCASSRRDRGPNTGELFFGEGSRLTVL.

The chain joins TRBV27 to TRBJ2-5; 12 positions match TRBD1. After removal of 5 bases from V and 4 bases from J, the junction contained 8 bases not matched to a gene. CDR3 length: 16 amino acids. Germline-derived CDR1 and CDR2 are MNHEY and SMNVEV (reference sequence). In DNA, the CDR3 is TGTGCCAGCAGTGCTCGCCGGGACAGGGGGCCAGAGACCCAGTACTTC. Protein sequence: CASSARRDRGPETQYF.

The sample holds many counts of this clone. The CDR3 reads CRTGSYEQYF. The DNA for the CDR3 is TGCAGGACAGGCTCCTACGAGCAGTACTTC. The chain uses TRBV20-1 and TRBJ2-7; tentatively, D is TRBD1 (6 bases). Looked up from germline, CDR1 is DFQATT and CDR2 is SNEGSKA (reference sequence). This CDR3 comprises 10 residues.

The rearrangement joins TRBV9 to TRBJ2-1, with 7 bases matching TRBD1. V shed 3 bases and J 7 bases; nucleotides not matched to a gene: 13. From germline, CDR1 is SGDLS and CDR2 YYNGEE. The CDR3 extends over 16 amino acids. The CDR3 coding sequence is TGTGCCAGCAGCGCCGGAGACAGGGTTGTTTCAAATGAGCAGTTCTTC. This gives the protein CASSAGDRVVSNEQFF.

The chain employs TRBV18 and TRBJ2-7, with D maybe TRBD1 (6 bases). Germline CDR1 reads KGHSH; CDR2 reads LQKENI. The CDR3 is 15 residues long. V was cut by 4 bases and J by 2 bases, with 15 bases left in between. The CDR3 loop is CASSHNRDRPYEQYF. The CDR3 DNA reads TGTGCCAGCTCACATAACAGGGATAGGCCCTACGAGCAGTACTTC.

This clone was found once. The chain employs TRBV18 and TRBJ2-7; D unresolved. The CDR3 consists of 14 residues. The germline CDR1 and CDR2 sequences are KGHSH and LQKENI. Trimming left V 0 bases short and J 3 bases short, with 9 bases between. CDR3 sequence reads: CASSPPSSVYEQYF. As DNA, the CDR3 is TGTGCCAGCTCACCACCGAGTTCGGTCTACGAGCAGTACTTC.

CDR3 bases: TGTGCCAGCAGCCTATCTCAGTTAACCTACGAGCAGTACTTC. Translation: CASSLSQLTYEQYF. This chain uses TRBV5-6 with TRBJ2-7; D is uncertain. CDR3 size: 14 residues. Trimming took off 4 bases at V and 2 bases at J, with 13 bases between the two ends. The germline CDR1 and CDR2 sequences are SGHDT and YYEEEE.

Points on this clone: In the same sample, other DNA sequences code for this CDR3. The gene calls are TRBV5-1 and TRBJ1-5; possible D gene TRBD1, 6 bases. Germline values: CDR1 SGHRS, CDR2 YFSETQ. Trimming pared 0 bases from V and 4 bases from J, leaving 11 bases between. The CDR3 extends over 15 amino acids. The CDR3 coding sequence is TGCGCCAGCAGCTTGGAGGGGGGCCGGAATCAGCCCCAGCATTTT. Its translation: CASSLEGGRNQPQHF. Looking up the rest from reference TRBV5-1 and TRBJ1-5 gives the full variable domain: KAGVTQTPRYLIKTRGQQVTLSCSPISGHRSVSWYQQTPGQGLQFLFEYFSETQRNKGNFPGRFSGRQFSNSRSEMNVSTLELGDSALYLCASSLEGGRNQPQHFGDGTRLSIL.

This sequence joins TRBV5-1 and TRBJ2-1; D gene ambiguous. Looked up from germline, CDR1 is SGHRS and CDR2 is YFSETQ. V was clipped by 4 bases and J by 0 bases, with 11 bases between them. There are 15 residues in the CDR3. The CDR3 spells CASSPRVSSYNEQFF. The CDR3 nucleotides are TGCGCCAGCAGCCCCCGGGTAAGCTCCTACAATGAGCAGTTCTTC.

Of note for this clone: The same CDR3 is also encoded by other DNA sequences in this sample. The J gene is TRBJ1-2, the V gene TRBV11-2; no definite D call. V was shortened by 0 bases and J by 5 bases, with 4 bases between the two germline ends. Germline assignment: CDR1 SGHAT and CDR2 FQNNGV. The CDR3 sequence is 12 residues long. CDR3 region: CASSLDLYGYTF. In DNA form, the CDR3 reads TGTGCCAGCAGCTTAGATCTTTATGGCTACACCTTC.

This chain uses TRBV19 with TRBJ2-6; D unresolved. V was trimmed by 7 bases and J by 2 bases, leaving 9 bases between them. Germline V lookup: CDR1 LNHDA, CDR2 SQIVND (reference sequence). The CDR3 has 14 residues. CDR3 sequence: CASTSDPGANVLTF. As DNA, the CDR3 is TGTGCCAGTACCTCTGACCCTGGGGCCAACGTCCTGACTTTC.

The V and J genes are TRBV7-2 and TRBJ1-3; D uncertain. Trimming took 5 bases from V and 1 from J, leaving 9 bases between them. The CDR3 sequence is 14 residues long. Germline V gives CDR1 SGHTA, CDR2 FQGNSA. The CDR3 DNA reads TGTGCCAGCAGCCCTAGATGGTCTGGAAACACCATATATTTT. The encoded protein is CASSPRWSGNTIYF.

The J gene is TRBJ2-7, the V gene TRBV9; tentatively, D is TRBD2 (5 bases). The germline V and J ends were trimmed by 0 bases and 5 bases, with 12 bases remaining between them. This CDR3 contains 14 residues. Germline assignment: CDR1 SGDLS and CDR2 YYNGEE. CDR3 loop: CASSVAPAGDEQYF. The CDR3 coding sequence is TGTGCCAGCAGCGTAGCCCCGGCCGGGGACGAGCAGTACTTC.

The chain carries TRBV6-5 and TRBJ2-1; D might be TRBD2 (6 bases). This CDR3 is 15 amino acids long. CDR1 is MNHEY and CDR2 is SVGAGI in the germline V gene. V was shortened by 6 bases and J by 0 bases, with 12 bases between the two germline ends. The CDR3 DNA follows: TGTGCCAGCAGGCTAGGCGGGGACTCCTACAATGAGCAGTTCTTC. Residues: CASRLGGDSYNEQFF.